This paragraph covers one TCR beta chain sequence. This likely came from a read error, as a far larger clone is one base away. Covering alpha and beta chains, TRAV- and TRBV-specific primers were used for the first-strand cDNA. TCR amplification ran roughly 20 PCR cycles using constant-region and V-primer adapter primers. In vitro transcription amplified isolated mRNA. TCRdb reanalysed the reads using MiXCR and keeps one entry per CDR3 protein. The repertoire includes some 40,000 distinct CDR3 sequences, about 20% of them detected once, and roughly 9.4% sits in the top ten. This record comes from a study of low-dose radiotherapy and immunotherapy resistance in tumors. About the research overall: Intravenous administration to patients comprised nivolumab at 240 mg every two weeks and ipilimumab at 1 mg/kg every six weeks.

The CDR3 has 13 residues. Per germline, CDR1 MDHEN and CDR2 SYDVKM. The germline V and J ends were trimmed by 5 bases and 2 bases, with 8 bases remaining between them. Time point denoted: after trial treatment. The treatment here: LDRT plus nivolumab, ipilimumab, low-dose cyclophosphamide and aspirin (RACIN trial). Nivolumab, ipilimumab, aspirin, low-dose cyclophosphamide and low-dose radiotherapy were given to donors. The sample was PBMCs, taken after low-dose radiotherapy plus immunotherapy. The rearrangement links TRBV28 to TRBJ2-3; perhaps TRBD2 as D (5 bases). The sequence was obtained from a female donor with ovarian cancer. In DNA form, the CDR3 reads TGTGCCAGCAGTGACTACTTCACAGATACGCAGTATTTT. Its protein is CASSDYFTDTQYF.